This T cell receptor beta chain originates from a study of blood T cell repertoires in COVID-19. About the study: There were acute and convalescent COVID-19 samples, and they came from the United States, Italy and Spain. PBMCs, B-cell-depleted T cells, or T cells provided the cDNA or gDNA that made up the material.

V was clipped by 4 bases and J by 8 bases, with 14 bases between them. Germline values: CDR1 SGHTA, CDR2 FQGNSA. The CDR3 has 13 residues. Original handling: Amplification with reference gene primers provided the estimates of nucleated cell counts. Repertoires were generated with immunoSEQ multiplex PCR, while TCRdb's copy carries only in-frame clones and drops some. V and J calls and clone size are those listed in that table; D and trimming were worked out from the DNA. Among approximately 75,000 clones listed, 75% to 85% were seen once. Source material: peripheral blood. This receptor was obtained from a woman aged 45-60 years with acute or convalescent COVID-19. The chain combines TRBV7-2 with TRBJ1-1, with a possible D match to TRBD1 (6 bases). CDR3 coding DNA: TGTGCCAGCAGCTCCGCCGGGACACCAGAAGCTTTCTTT. Translated: CASSSAGTPEAFF.